This T cell receptor (beta chain) was identified in a study of regulatory T cells in long-lasting Graves disease. Study conclusions and caveats: Persistent Graves' patients showed a TCR diversity that was lower than that of newly diagnosed ones.

The CDR3 loop spans 17 amino acids. Germline CDR1 is MGHRA and CDR2 is YSYEKL. The junction had 7 bases not matched to a gene; V was cut back by 1 base and J by 2 bases. Time point reported: newly diagnosed GD, antithyroid drugs for less than 3 months. The TCR library used RNA extracted from PBMCs. The patients included were those that came from an endocrinology department in Xi'an, China. On this clonotype: Its antigen is not identified.

Building of the TCR beta libraries involved iRepertoire HTBI primers and Arm-PCR of CDR3 regions. From the multiplex PCR reads, TCRdb called clonotypes with MiXCR, one entry per CDR3 protein. The sample has 400,000 to 450,000 distinct CDR3 sequences; approximately 15% are singletons. The same data also contributed to another study, on T cells in Graves' hyperthyroidism and ophthalmopathy. That source adds: HTBI primers were used for first-round RT-PCR of the TCR CDR3.

This material consisted of peripheral blood mononuclear cells (PBMCs), taken at new diagnosis, from a patient treated with antithyroid drugs. The clonotype comes from a woman younger than 45 with Graves disease. The chain joins TRBV4-1 to TRBJ1-3; 8 nucleotides agree with TRBD1. The CDR3 loop is CASSQGRTGRAGNTIYF. CDR3 bases: TGCGCCAGCAGCCAAGGGCGGACAGGGAGGGCTGGAAACACCATATATTTT.